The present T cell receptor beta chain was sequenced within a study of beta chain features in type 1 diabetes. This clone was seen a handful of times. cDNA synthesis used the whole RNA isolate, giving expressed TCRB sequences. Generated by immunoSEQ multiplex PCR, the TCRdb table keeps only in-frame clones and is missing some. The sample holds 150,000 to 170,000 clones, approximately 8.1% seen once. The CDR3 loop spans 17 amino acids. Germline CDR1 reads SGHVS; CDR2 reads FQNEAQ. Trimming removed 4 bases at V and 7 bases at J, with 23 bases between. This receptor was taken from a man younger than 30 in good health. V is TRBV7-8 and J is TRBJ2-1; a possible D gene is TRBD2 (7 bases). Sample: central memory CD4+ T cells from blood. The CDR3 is CASSSGGRRGMGNEQFF. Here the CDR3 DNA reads TGTGCCAGCAGCTCCGGGGGGCGGAGGGGAATGGGGAATGAGCAGTTCTTC. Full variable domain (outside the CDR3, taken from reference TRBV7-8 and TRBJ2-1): GAGVSQSPRYKVAKRGQDVALRCDPISGHVSLFWYQQALGQGPEFLTYFQNEAQLDKSGLPSDRFFAERPEGSVSTLKIQRTQQEDSAVYLCASSSGGRRGMGNEQFFGPGTRLTVL.